This T cell receptor (beta chain) appears in the sequencing data of a study of T cells after yellow fever vaccination. For the study at large: It was SMART-Seq v4 Ultra Low Input that prepared the fractions with low cell numbers. Study-wide points: CD4 and CD8 compartments shared a small share of clonotypes. A large majority of primary-vaccination clones showed up again after the booster (96% CD4, around 90% CD8).

Comments on this clonotype: Its antigen remains unknown.

V was shortened by 3 bases and J by 7 bases, with 19 bases between the two germline ends. There are 16 residues in the CDR3. Germline V lookup: CDR1 SGHNT, CDR2 YYREEE (reference sequence). MiXCR, run by TCRdb on the 5' RACE reads, gives a single entry per CDR3 protein. The sample shows 400,000 or so distinct CDR3 sequences, under 20% of them seen only once. The chain employs TRBV5-4 and TRBJ1-4; the D is unclear. Sequenced material: PBMCs, taken before the yellow fever booster vaccination. The clonotype was recovered from a man younger than 30 who received the YFV17D yellow fever vaccine. CDR3 nucleotides: TGTGCCAGCAGCTCGTTCCCTAAAGGACGAAGTGAAAAACTGTTTTTT. It specifies CASSSFPKGRSEKLFF.